This TCR beta chain stems from a study of blood T cell repertoires in COVID-19. Turning to the study itself: Italy, Spain and the United States were the sources of the convalescent and acute COVID-19 samples. Nucleic acid was either cDNA or gDNA, and it came from T cells, B-cell-depleted T cells, or PBMCs.

As processed by the authors: Quantification of nucleated cells was approximated via reference gene primer amplification. TCRdb's copy holds only in-frame clones and misses some; the assay was immunoSEQ multiplex PCR. V, J and clone size are taken as reported in that table, and D and trimming were inferred from the DNA itself. The repertoire consists of under 300,000 clones, with 85% to 90% occurring once and the leading ten covering 4% to 5%. Material for sequencing was peripheral blood. This TCR came from a woman aged 40 to 55 who had recovered from COVID-19.

This CDR3 reads CASWRSGWTEAFF. CDR3 DNA sequence: TGTGCCAGCTGGAGGTCGGGGTGGACTGAAGCTTTCTTT. This chain links TRBV6-5 with TRBJ1-1; no definite D call. The V end was cut by 8 bases, the J end by 5 bases, with 15 bases between. This CDR3 has 13 residues. The germline V gene has CDR1 MNHEY and CDR2 SVGAGI.